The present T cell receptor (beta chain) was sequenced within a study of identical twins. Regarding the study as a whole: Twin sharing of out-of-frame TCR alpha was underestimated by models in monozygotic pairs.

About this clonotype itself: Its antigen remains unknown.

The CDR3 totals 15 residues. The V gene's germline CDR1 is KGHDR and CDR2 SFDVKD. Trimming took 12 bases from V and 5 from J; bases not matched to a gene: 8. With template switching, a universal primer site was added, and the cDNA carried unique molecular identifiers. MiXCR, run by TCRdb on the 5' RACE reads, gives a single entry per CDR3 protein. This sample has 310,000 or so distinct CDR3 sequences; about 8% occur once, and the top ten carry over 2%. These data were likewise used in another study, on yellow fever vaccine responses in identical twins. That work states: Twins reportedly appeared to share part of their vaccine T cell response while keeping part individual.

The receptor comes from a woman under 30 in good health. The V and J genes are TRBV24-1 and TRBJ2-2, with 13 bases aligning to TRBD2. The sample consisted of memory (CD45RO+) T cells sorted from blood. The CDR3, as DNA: TGTGCCGAGAAGGAGACTAGCGGGAGGACCGGGGAGCTGTTTTTT. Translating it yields CAEKETSGRTGELFF.